What follows is one T cell receptor beta chain and its context. Its specificity is unknown. These data are taken from a study of T cell repertoires in cytomegalovirus infection. Looking at the study overall: Public TCR beta signatures marked donors with CMV infection and the matching HLA.

General study findings and limits: Dominating the ex vivo response were TCR beta clonotypes that were CMV-specific and HLA-C-restricted.

TCRdb reanalysed the reads using MiXCR and keeps one entry per CDR3 protein. This sample has roughly 250,000 distinct CDR3 sequences; over 20% occur once, and the top ten carry 18%. Trimming took 3 bases from V and 12 from J, leaving 19 bases between them. This CDR3 spans 14 amino acids. The germline gives CDR1 SGHDT, CDR2 YYEEEE. The V call is TRBV5-6, the J call TRBJ1-5; the D gene is possibly TRBD1 (5 bases). Material for sequencing was CD8+ T cells from PBMCs. This clonotype originated in a human donor in good health (CMV status not recorded). Some clones in this sample may be carry-over from other donors' samples. The CDR3 DNA reads TGTGCCAGCAGCTCTCGGGGCGTTGAATCGCTCCAGCATTTT. It yields the protein CASSSRGVESLQHF.